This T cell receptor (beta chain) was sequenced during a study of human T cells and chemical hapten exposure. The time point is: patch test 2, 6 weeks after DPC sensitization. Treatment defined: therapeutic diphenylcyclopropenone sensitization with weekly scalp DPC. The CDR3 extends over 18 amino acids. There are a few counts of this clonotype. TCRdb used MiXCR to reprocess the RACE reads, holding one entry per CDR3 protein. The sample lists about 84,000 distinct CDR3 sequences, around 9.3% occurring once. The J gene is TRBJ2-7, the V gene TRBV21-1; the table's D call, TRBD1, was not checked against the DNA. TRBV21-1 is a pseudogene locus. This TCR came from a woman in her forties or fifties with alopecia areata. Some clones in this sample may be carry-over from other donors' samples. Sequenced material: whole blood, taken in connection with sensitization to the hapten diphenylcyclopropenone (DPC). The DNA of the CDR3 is TGTGCCAGCAGCAAAGGTAGTCTCTCCGCAGGGAAAATGCTTTGGCAGTACTTC. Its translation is CASSKGSLSAGKMLWQYF.